This T cell receptor beta chain was identified in a study of siplizumab effects on memory and regulatory T cells. The CDR3 runs 17 residues. Per the germline V gene, CDR1 is KGHSY and CDR2 is FQNENV. V was clipped by 1 base and J by 3 bases; unmatched bases: 7. Findings of the study overall: Roughly 80-95% of proliferating CD4+ or CD8+ clones lacked a naive or memory phenotype that could be assigned. Unstimulated subsets were the mapping target of only a minor fraction of alloreactive clones. Naive T cells apparently outstripped memory cells in diversity and seemed major alloresponse contributors.

A single count supports this clone. The antigen remains unidentified. Generated by immunoSEQ multiplex PCR, the TCRdb table keeps only in-frame clones and is missing some. In the table there are about 52,000 clones, about 97% of which are singletons. Naive, memory, effector memory and TEMRA subsets, all unstimulated, were sequenced in a few donor pairs. This TCR was recovered from a human donor in good health. The material sequenced was naive CD4+ T cells sorted from blood. The chain has TRBV16 and TRBJ1-3; 9 bases map to TRBD1. In DNA, the CDR3 is TGTGCCAGCAGCCAATGGCCGGGACAGGGAGTTGGAAACACCATATATTTT. It codes for CASSQWPGQGVGNTIYF.